The next 29 T cell receptor beta chains were all read from a single sample in a study of cytomegalovirus exposure and HLA in healthy donors. The PCR used 60 Vbeta and 13 Jbeta primers. Here immunoSEQ multiplex PCR was the method, and the copy in TCRdb shows in-frame clones only, minus some. The sample includes about 190,000 clones, 81% of them seen just once. Material: PBMCs. These receptors were obtained from a man aged 50 to 60 in good health and CMV-seronegative.

V gene TRBV29-1 combines with J gene TRBJ2-5, with D perhaps TRBD1 (6 bases). The CDR3 has 13 amino acids. Germline values: CDR1 SQVTM, CDR2 ANQGSEA. Deletions cut 7 bases from V and 5 bases from J, with 17 bases between. Here the CDR3 reads CSGRRDIQETQYF. CDR3 DNA: TGCAGCGGACGCCGGGACATCCAGGAGACCCAGTACTTC.

The V call is TRBV30, the J call TRBJ2-5; the D gene is possibly TRBD2 (5 bases). Trimming removed 4 bases from V and 3 bases from J, with 9 bases in between. Germline V gene lookup returns CDR1 GTSNPN and CDR2 SVGIG (reference sequence). CDR3 length equals 12 residues. Here the CDR3 reads CAWTFSEETQYF. For the CDR3, the DNA is TGTGCCTGGACCTTTAGCGAAGAGACCCAGTACTTC.

This clone was detected once. The V gene is TRBV7-8, the J gene TRBJ1-2, with TRBD1 matching 8 bases. V was pared by 6 bases and J by 7 bases, with 7 bases of the junction left unmatched. This CDR3 is 13 amino acids long. CDR1 is SGHVS, CDR2 FQNEAQ, per germline. The CDR3: CASSYGQGAGYTF. In DNA form, the CDR3 reads TGTGCCAGCAGTTACGGACAGGGAGCTGGCTACACCTTC.

Concerning this clone: Mismatch with germline at one junction end may stem from a read error. The rearrangement links TRBV2 to TRBJ2-7, with a weak D call TRBD2 (7 bases). This CDR3 comprises 12 residues. The germline CDR1 and CDR2 sequences are SNHLY and FYNNEI. For the CDR3, the DNA is TGTGCCAGCAGGTCGGGTCTCACCGGGGGGCACTTC. Its protein is CASRSGLTGGHF.

V and J are TRBV7-2 and TRBJ1-5; tentatively, D is TRBD1 (5 bases). Looked up from germline, CDR1 is SGHTA and CDR2 is FQGNSA. CDR3 size: 15 residues. V was cut by 3 bases and J by 4 bases, with 13 bases left in between. The chain's CDR3 is CASSFGAQGNQPQHF. The CDR3 region has the DNA TGTGCCAGCAGCTTTGGCGCTCAGGGAAATCAGCCCCAGCATTTT. The variable domain in full, with the rest retrieved from reference TRBV7-2 and TRBJ1-5, is GAGVSQSPSNKVTEKGKDVELRCDPISGHTALYWYRQSLGQGLEFLIYFQGNSAPDKSGLPSDRFSAERTGGSVSTLTIQRTQQEDSAVYLCASSFGAQGNQPQHFGDGTRLSIL.

The CDR3 sequence: CASSLMGAGGYTF. The CDR3 DNA sequence: TGTGCCAGCAGTTTAATGGGGGCGGGCGGCTACACCTTC. The chain employs TRBV27 and TRBJ1-2; a weak D match, TRBD1 (6 bases). The germline gives CDR1 MNHEY, CDR2 SMNVEV (reference sequence). The CDR3 is 13 residues long. V was cut by 2 bases and J by 8 bases, with 12 bases left in between.

The chain carries TRBV7-9 and TRBJ2-1, with 12 bases fitting TRBD2. Germline V gene sequence: CDR1 SEHNR, CDR2 FQNEAQ (reference sequence). This CDR3 is built from 16 residues. V dropped 5 bases and J dropped 6; count of bases not matched to a gene: 8. Written as DNA, the CDR3 is TGTGCCAGCAGCCCTTCTAGCGGGGGGGCCCCCAATGAGCAGTTCTTC. It yields the protein CASSPSSGGAPNEQFF. Full variable domain (remainder filled in from reference TRBV7-9 and TRBJ2-1): DTGVSQNPRHKITKRGQNVTFRCDPISEHNRLYWYRQTLGQGPEFLTYFQNEAQLEKSRLLSDRFSAERPKGSFSTLEIQRTEQGDSAMYLCASSPSSGGAPNEQFFGPGTRLTVL.

This sequence joins TRBV9 and TRBJ2-3, with 8 bases identical to TRBD1. The germline V gene has CDR1 SGDLS and CDR2 YYNGEE. This CDR3 region has 14 residues. V was clipped by 3 bases and J by 7 bases; unmatched bases: 7. The CDR3 sequence is CASSGGQGSYTQYF. As DNA, the CDR3 is TGTGCCAGCAGCGGAGGACAGGGATCTTATACGCAGTATTTT.

The rearrangement uses TRBV4-3 and TRBJ1-1; a possible D gene is TRBD1 (5 bases). Trimming took 0 bases from V and 4 from J, leaving 15 bases between them. CDR3 length equals 16 residues. Germline V gene data show CDR1 as LGHNA and CDR2 as YSLEER. CDR3 sequence (DNA): TGCGCCAGCAGCCAAGAGCTCCCTGGGGGGGGCACTGAAGCTTTCTTT. Translated, it gives CASSQELPGGGTEAFF.

The rearrangement links TRBV5-6 to TRBJ1-2; 7 positions agree with TRBD1. The CDR3 length is 14 residues. Germline V CDR1 and CDR2: SGHDT, YYEEEE. The J segment lost 3 bases and the V segment lost 4 bases, leaving 6 bases of the junction unmatched. CDR3 in DNA: TGTGCCAGCAGCCCCTGGACAGGAGACTATGGCTACACCTTC. This encodes CASSPWTGDYGYTF.

This clone was detected only once. The chain couples TRBV7-2 to TRBJ1-2; 8 bases match TRBD1. From germline, CDR1 is SGHTA and CDR2 FQGNSA. This CDR3 comprises 17 residues. Trimming at V came to 5 bases and at J to 1 base, leaving 12 bases not matched to a gene. As DNA, the CDR3 is TGTGCCAGCAGCCGTATTCCCGACAGGGGAGATAACTATGGCTACACCTTC. Residues: CASSRIPDRGDNYGYTF.

This chain joins TRBV19 and TRBJ2-2; 9 nucleotides line up with TRBD1. Germline loops: CDR1 LNHDA, CDR2 SQIVND (reference sequence). The CDR3 runs to 13 residues. V lost 11 bases, J lost 6 bases, and 7 bases stayed unmatched. CDR3 bases: TGTGCCTCCAACAGGGGGCGGGCCGGGGAGCTGTTTTTT. Encoded protein: CASNRGRAGELFF.

In DNA form, the CDR3 reads TGTGCCAGCAGTTTACAGGGGCGAGATACGCAGTATTTT. Amino acids: CASSLQGRDTQYF. V gene TRBV28 combines with J gene TRBJ2-3; maybe TRBD1 (6 bases). Trimming pared 2 bases from V and 5 bases from J, leaving 8 bases between. CDR3 length: 13 residues. Per the germline V gene, CDR1 is MDHEN and CDR2 is SYDVKM. The full variable domain, rest sourced from reference TRBV28 and TRBJ2-3, is DVKVTQSSRYLVKRTGEKVFLECVQDMDHENMFWYRQDPGLGLRLIYFSYDVKMKEKGDIPEGYSVSREKKERFSLILESASTNQTSMYLCASSLQGRDTQYFGPGTRLTVL.

The table lists this clone with a count of one. The J gene is TRBJ1-5, the V gene TRBV27; D possibly corresponds to TRBD1 (6 bases). Trimming shortened V by 7 bases and J by 2 bases, and 15 bases separated the two germline ends. Per germline, CDR1 MNHEY and CDR2 SMNVEV (reference sequence). There are 15 residues in the CDR3. In DNA form, the CDR3 reads TGTGCCAGCACTAGACAGGAAAGGGGCAATCAGCCCCAGCATTTT. It yields the protein CASTRQERGNQPQHF.

The genes are TRBV19 and TRBJ2-7; 7 nucleotides align to TRBD2. This CDR3 is 15 amino acids long. The V gene's germline CDR1 is LNHDA and CDR2 SQIVND (reference sequence). Losses at the gene ends were 6 bases for V and 3 bases for J; bases not matched to a gene: 11. CDR3 sequence (DNA): TGTGCCAGTAGAGTCACTCTAGCGGAGATCTACGAGCAGTACTTC. Protein product: CASRVTLAEIYEQYF.

V and J are TRBV11-2 and TRBJ2-7; 8 bases agree with TRBD2. The germline CDR1 and CDR2 sequences are SGHAT and FQNNGV. V trimming: 1 base; J trimming: 0 bases; junction bases outside the gene matches: 5. The length of the CDR3 is 16 residues. The CDR3 bases are TGTGCCAGCAGCTTAGTAGCGGGACAACTCTCCTACGAGCAGTACTTC. It codes for CASSLVAGQLSYEQYF.

This clone appeared once. The J gene is TRBJ2-2, the V gene TRBV5-1; TRBD1 agrees at 10 bases. Germline V gene lookup returns CDR1 SGHRS and CDR2 YFSETQ. The trim removed 3 bases at V and 4 bases at J, leaving 6 bases unmatched. The CDR3 is 16 residues long. The CDR3 nucleotides are TGCGCCAGCAGCTGGGCCAGGACAGGGGGCACCGGGGAGCTGTTTTTT. Amino acid sequence: CASSWARTGGTGELFF.

The CDR3 loop reads CASSQDGTGAFEQYF. The CDR3 DNA follows: TGCGCCAGCAGCCAAGATGGGACAGGGGCGTTCGAGCAGTACTTC. V usage is TRBV4-3 and J usage is TRBJ2-7, with 10 positions matching TRBD1. V was pared by 0 bases and J by 6 bases, with 5 bases of the junction left unmatched. The CDR3 is 15 residues long. Germline-derived CDR1 and CDR2 are LGHNA and YSLEER.

The J gene is TRBJ1-1, the V gene TRBV11-3; 9 nucleotides line up with TRBD1. Per the germline V gene, CDR1 is SGHNT and CDR2 is YENEEA. This CDR3 is 13 amino acids long. V was clipped by 1 base and J by 8 bases; unmatched bases: 2. The CDR3 coding sequence is TGTGCCAGCAGCTTAGGGGACAGGGCGGAAGCTTTCTTT. Protein sequence: CASSLGDRAEAFF.

The chain carries TRBV6-1 and TRBJ2-2, with D possibly matching TRBD1 (6 bases). V was clipped by 7 bases and J by 4 bases, with 13 bases between them. Germline V gene lookup returns CDR1 MNHNS and CDR2 SASEGT. This CDR3 is built from 14 residues. This chain's CDR3 is CASKRQALTGELFF. The CDR3 DNA reads TGTGCCAGCAAAAGACAGGCCCTCACCGGGGAGCTGTTTTTT.

The V and J genes are TRBV7-2 and TRBJ1-1; the match to TRBD1 covers 8 bases. V trimming: 5 bases; J trimming: 5 bases; junction bases outside the gene matches: 7. The germline V gene encodes CDR1 SGHTA and CDR2 FQGNSA. This CDR3 spans 14 amino acids. The CDR3 protein is CASSKDRGWTEAFF. Written as DNA, the CDR3 is TGTGCCAGCAGCAAAGACAGGGGTTGGACTGAAGCTTTCTTT.

This chain links TRBV6-5 with TRBJ1-2; weak D call: TRBD1 (5 bases). With 2 bases removed from V and 4 bases from J, the gap between germline ends came to 17 bases. CDR1 is MNHEY and CDR2 is SVGAGI in the germline V gene. The CDR3 extends over 16 amino acids. CDR3 region: CASSYTRGGRAYGYTF. In DNA, the CDR3 is TGTGCCAGCAGTTACACAAGGGGTGGCAGGGCCTATGGCTACACCTTC.

V usage is TRBV4-3 and J usage is TRBJ1-4, with D tentatively TRBD1 (6 bases). V lost 2 bases to trimming and J lost 6 bases, with 13 bases between them. CDR3 length: 15 amino acids. The germline V gene encodes CDR1 LGHNA and CDR2 YSLEER. DNA for the CDR3: TGCGCCAGCAGCCAAAAGCAGGGGAGGGATGAAAAACTGTTTTTT. Its translation is CASSQKQGRDEKLFF.

This clone was seen only once. The chain employs TRBV4-1 and TRBJ1-5; maybe TRBD1 (6 bases). There are 16 residues in the CDR3. The V gene lost 2 bases and the J gene lost 4 bases, with 15 bases spanning the gap. From germline, CDR1 is MGHRA and CDR2 YSYEKL. CDR3 amino acids: CASSQLRGGNNQPQHF. The CDR3 DNA follows: TGCGCCAGCAGCCAATTAAGAGGGGGTAATAATCAGCCCCAGCATTTT.

V and J are TRBV7-8 and TRBJ2-7; 13 bases align to TRBD2. This CDR3 spans 16 amino acids. CDR1 and CDR2 (germline): SGHVS, FQNEAQ. V trimming: 1 base; J trimming: 4 bases; junction bases outside the gene matches: 4. CDR3 coding DNA: TGTGCCAGCAGCTTAGGACCGGGACTAGCGGGATACGAGCAGTACTTC. Translation: CASSLGPGLAGYEQYF.

The CDR3 spells CSIYRGTEAFF. In nucleotides, the CDR3 is TGCAGTATATACAGGGGAACTGAAGCTTTCTTT. This chain connects TRBV20-1 to TRBJ1-1; 7 bases fit TRBD1. The CDR3 is made up of 11 amino acids. Germline trimming cut 8 bases from V and 5 bases from J; bases unmatched to any gene: 5. Germline values: CDR1 DFQATT, CDR2 SNEGSKA (reference sequence).

V usage is TRBV27 and J usage is TRBJ1-6; D remains unclear. The CDR3 length is 16 residues. CDR1 and CDR2 (germline): MNHEY, SMNVEV (reference sequence). The V end lost 7 bases, the J end lost 0 bases, and 13 bases lay between the germline ends. The CDR3 nucleotides read TGTGCCAGCACCCCCGTCGGTTTCTCCTATAATTCACCCCTCCACTTT. Encoded protein: CASTPVGFSYNSPLHF.

The chain uses TRBV7-9 and TRBJ2-7; D gene ambiguous. Germline V gene data show CDR1 as SEHNR and CDR2 as FQNEAQ (reference sequence). Between the trimmed V and J ends, which lost 1 base and 0 bases, there was a span of 7 bases. This CDR3 is built from 14 residues. CDR3 DNA sequence: TGTGCCAGCAGCTTAGAGATTAGCTCCTACGAGCAGTACTTC. It translates to CASSLEISSYEQYF. Full variable domain (missing parts from reference TRBV7-9 and TRBJ2-7): DTGVSQNPRHKITKRGQNVTFRCDPISEHNRLYWYRQTLGQGPEFLTYFQNEAQLEKSRLLSDRFSAERPKGSFSTLEIQRTEQGDSAMYLCASSLEISSYEQYFGPGTRLTVT.

The chain links TRBV4-1 to TRBJ1-5, with D perhaps TRBD1 (6 bases). This CDR3 comprises 15 residues. V gave up 2 bases and J gave up 0 bases, with 8 bases separating them. The germline gives CDR1 MGHRA, CDR2 YSYEKL. For the CDR3, the DNA is TGCGCCAGCAGCCAATACAGGGATAGCAATCAGCCCCAGCATTTT. Amino acid sequence: CASSQYRDSNQPQHF.